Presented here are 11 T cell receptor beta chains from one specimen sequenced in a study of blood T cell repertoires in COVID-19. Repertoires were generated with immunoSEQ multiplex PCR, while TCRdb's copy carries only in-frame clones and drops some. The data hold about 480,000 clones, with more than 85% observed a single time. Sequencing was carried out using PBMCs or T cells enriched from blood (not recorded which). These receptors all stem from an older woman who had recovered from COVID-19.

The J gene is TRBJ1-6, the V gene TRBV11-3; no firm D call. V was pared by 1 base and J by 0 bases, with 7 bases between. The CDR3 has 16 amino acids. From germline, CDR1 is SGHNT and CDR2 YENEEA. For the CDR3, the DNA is TGTGCCAGCAGCTTAGGGGCGATCTCCTATAATTCACCCCTCCACTTT. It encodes CASSLGAISYNSPLHF.

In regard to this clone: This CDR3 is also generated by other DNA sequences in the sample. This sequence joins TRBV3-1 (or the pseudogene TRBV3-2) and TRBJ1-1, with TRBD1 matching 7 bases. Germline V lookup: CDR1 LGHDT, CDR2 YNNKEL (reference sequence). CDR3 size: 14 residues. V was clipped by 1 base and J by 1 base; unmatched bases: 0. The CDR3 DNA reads TGTGCCAGCAGCCAAGGACAGGGGAACACTGAAGCTTTCTTT. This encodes CASSQGQGNTEAFF.

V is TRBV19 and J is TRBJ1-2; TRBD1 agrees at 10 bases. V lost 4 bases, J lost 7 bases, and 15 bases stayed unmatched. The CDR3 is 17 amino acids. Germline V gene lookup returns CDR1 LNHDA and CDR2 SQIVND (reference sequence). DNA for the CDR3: TGTGCCAGTAGTACTTACCCGGATACCGGGACAGGGGTTGGCTACACCTTC. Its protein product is CASSTYPDTGTGVGYTF.

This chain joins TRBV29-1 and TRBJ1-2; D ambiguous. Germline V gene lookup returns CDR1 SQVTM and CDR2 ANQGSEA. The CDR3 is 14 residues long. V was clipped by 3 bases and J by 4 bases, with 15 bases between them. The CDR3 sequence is CSVDREVRAYGYTF. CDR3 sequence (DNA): TGCAGCGTTGATCGGGAAGTTAGGGCCTATGGCTACACCTTC.

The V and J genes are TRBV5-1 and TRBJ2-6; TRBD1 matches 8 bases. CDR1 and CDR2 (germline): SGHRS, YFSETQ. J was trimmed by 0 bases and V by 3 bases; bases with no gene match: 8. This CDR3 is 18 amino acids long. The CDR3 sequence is CASSWAGQASSGANVLTF. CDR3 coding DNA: TGCGCCAGCAGCTGGGCGGGACAGGCCTCCTCTGGGGCCAACGTCCTGACTTTC. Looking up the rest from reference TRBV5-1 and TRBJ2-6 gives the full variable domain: KAGVTQTPRYLIKTRGQQVTLSCSPISGHRSVSWYQQTPGQGLQFLFEYFSETQRNKGNFPGRFSGRQFSNSRSEMNVSTLELGDSALYLCASSWAGQASSGANVLTFGAGSRLTVL.

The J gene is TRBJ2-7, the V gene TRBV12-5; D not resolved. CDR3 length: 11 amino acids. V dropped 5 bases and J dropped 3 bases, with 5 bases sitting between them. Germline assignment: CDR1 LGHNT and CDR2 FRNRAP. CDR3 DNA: TGTGCTAGTGGTCGTAGCTACGAGCAGTACTTC. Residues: CASGRSYEQYF.

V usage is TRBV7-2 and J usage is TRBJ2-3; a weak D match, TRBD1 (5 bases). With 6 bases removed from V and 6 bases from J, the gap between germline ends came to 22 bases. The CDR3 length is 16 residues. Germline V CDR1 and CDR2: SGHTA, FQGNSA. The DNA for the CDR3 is TGTGCCAGCAGTCTTTTAATGGGAAAAGGGGTTGATACGCAGTATTTT. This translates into CASSLLMGKGVDTQYF. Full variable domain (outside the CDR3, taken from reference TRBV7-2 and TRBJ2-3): GAGVSQSPSNKVTEKGKDVELRCDPISGHTALYWYRQSLGQGLEFLIYFQGNSAPDKSGLPSDRFSAERTGGSVSTLTIQRTQQEDSAVYLCASSLLMGKGVDTQYFGPGTRLTVL.

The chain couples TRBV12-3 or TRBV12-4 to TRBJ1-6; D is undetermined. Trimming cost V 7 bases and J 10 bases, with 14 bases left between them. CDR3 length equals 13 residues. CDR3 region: CASTDMSRSPLHF. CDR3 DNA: TGTGCCAGCACCGACATGTCAAGGTCACCCCTCCACTTT.

CDR3: CASSLPTSSYNEQFF. The CDR3 coding sequence is TGCGCCAGCAGCTTGCCTACTAGTAGTTACAATGAGCAGTTCTTC. The rearrangement joins TRBV5-1 to TRBJ2-1; D is perhaps TRBD2 (5 bases). Per the germline V gene, CDR1 is SGHRS and CDR2 is YFSETQ. The length of the CDR3 is 15 residues. With 1 base removed from V and 4 bases from J, the gap between germline ends came to 12 bases. Using reference TRBV5-1 and TRBJ2-1 for the parts outside the CDR3, the full variable domain is KAGVTQTPRYLIKTRGQQVTLSCSPISGHRSVSWYQQTPGQGLQFLFEYFSETQRNKGNFPGRFSGRQFSNSRSEMNVSTLELGDSALYLCASSLPTSSYNEQFFGPGTRLTVL.

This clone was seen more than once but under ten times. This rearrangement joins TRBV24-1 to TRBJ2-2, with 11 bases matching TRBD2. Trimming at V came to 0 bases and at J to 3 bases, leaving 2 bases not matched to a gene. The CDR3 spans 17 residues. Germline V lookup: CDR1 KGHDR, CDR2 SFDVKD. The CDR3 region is CATSDLGGLADTGELFF. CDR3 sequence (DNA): TGTGCCACCAGTGATTTGGGGGGACTAGCGGACACCGGGGAGCTGTTTTTT.

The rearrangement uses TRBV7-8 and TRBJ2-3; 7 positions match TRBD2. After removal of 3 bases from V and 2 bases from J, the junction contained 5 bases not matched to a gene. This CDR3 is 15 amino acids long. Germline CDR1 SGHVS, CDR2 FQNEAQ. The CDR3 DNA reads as TGTGCCAGCAGCTTTTATGCGGGAGACACAGATACGCAGTATTTT. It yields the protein CASSFYAGDTDTQYF.